The source of this T cell receptor beta chain is a study of regulatory T cells in long-lasting Graves disease. Study-wide results and limits: More public clonotypes were shared by persistent patients (approximately 3,000) than by new patients (around 990).

The V end lost 6 bases, the J end lost 3 bases, and 15 bases lay between the germline ends. This CDR3 has 14 residues. The V gene's germline CDR1 is SGHTA and CDR2 FQGNSA. Researchers made TCR beta libraries by using iRepertoire HTBI primers and running Arm-PCR on CDR3 regions. TCRdb re-derived calls from the multiplex PCR reads in MiXCR, one entry per CDR3 protein. The sample holds hundreds of thousands of distinct CDR3 sequences, roughly 20% seen once. As for time point: persistent/refractory GD, antithyroid drugs over 5 years with positive TRAb. There was RNA extracted from PBMCs, and the TCR library was made from it. This clonotype occurred many times. Its antigen is undetermined.

The V call is TRBV7-2, the J call TRBJ2-7; TRBD1 or TRBD2 may be the D gene (6 bases each). The sequence came from a female donor with Graves disease. Source: peripheral blood mononuclear cells (PBMCs), taken when the disease was refractory, from a patient treated with antithyroid drugs. The CDR3 reads CASRPGQAGYEQYF. CDR3 sequence (DNA): TGTGCCAGCAGGCCGGGACAAGCGGGCTACGAGCAGTACTTC.